Listed below are T cell receptor beta chains from one sample, sequenced in a study of radiation and T cells in renal cell carcinoma. Here immunoSEQ multiplex PCR was the method, and the copy in TCRdb shows in-frame clones only, minus some. Of 100,000 to 150,000 clones in the sample, 70% to 90% are singletons; the top ten hold 5.5% to 6.5%. Material: blood, obtained from a patient whose treatment included radiotherapy and nephrectomy. These receptors were taken from a woman aged 70-85 years with renal cell carcinoma. Each CDR3 is given without its conserved first and last residue. The order of the fields is J gene, clone size, V gene, CDR3 protein. The size entry is marked missing in some rows and otherwise reads once, few, many or a size class.

J gene: TRBJ1-5; clone size: NA; V gene: TRBV6-1; CDR3 protein: ASSGRDSNQPQH
J gene: TRBJ2-1; clone size: NA; V gene: TRBV2; CDR3 protein: ASIKGLAGGGEQF
J gene: TRBJ1-1; clone size: few; V gene: TRBV28; CDR3 protein: ASSLRETEAF
J gene: TRBJ1-3; clone size: NA; V gene: TRBV27; CDR3 protein: ASSLTGTAAHAGNTIY
J gene: TRBJ2-5; clone size: NA; V gene: TRBV28; CDR3 protein: ARPGTGGFEETQY
J gene: TRBJ1-2; clone size: NA; V gene: TRBV19; CDR3 protein: ASSIRGQVGHYGYT
J gene: TRBJ1-1; clone size: NA; V gene: TRBV10-1; CDR3 protein: ASSRPGREAF
J gene: TRBJ2-1; clone size: NA; V gene: TRBV7-9; CDR3 protein: ASSVAGDTYNEQF
J gene: TRBJ1-2; clone size: NA; V gene: TRBV7-9; CDR3 protein: ASSPGQGYGYT
J gene: TRBJ2-3; clone size: NA; V gene: TRBV30; CDR3 protein: AWVGPRASDTQY
J gene: TRBJ2-2; clone size: NA; V gene: TRBV2; CDR3 protein: ASSEAGLSIGTGELF
J gene: TRBJ1-2; clone size: NA; V gene: TRBV28; CDR3 protein: ASRGVNERNGYT
J gene: TRBJ1-1; clone size: NA; V gene: TRBV18; CDR3 protein: ASSPPTGEATEAF
J gene: TRBJ2-1; clone size: NA; V gene: TRBV4-2; CDR3 protein: ASSRSGQTNEQF
J gene: TRBJ2-5; clone size: NA; V gene: TRBV27; CDR3 protein: ASSLWGQETQY
J gene: TRBJ2-5; clone size: NA; V gene: TRBV7-2; CDR3 protein: ASSSRRTPTETQY
J gene: TRBJ1-1; clone size: NA; V gene: TRBV5-1; CDR3 protein: ASSEGTTGGTEAF
J gene: TRBJ2-2; clone size: few; V gene: TRBV10-3; CDR3 protein: AIKAGALTGELF
J gene: TRBJ2-7; clone size: NA; V gene: TRBV5-1; CDR3 protein: ASSPTGFSYEQY
J gene: TRBJ1-2; clone size: NA; V gene: TRBV30; CDR3 protein: AWRVVRRTGINYGYT
J gene: TRBJ1-1; clone size: NA; V gene: TRBV7-2; CDR3 protein: ASSLEGRDTMGRNTEAF
J gene: TRBJ1-1; clone size: NA; V gene: TRBV11-3; CDR3 protein: ASSLPIGTEAF
J gene: TRBJ2-7; clone size: once; V gene: TRBV12-1; CDR3 protein: ASPPGTGPTYEQY
J gene: TRBJ1-2; clone size: NA; V gene: TRBV6-1; CDR3 protein: ASSAPGVSYGYT
J gene: TRBJ1-6; clone size: NA; V gene: TRBV25-1; CDR3 protein: ASRMQGDGSPLH
J gene: TRBJ2-4; clone size: NA; V gene: TRBV5-3; CDR3 protein: ARSLNQGSGAKNIQY
J gene: TRBJ1-6; clone size: NA; V gene: TRBV11-1; CDR3 protein: ASSSTKDRGSPLH
J gene: TRBJ2-1; clone size: NA; V gene: TRBV15; CDR3 protein: ATSALQGGSYNEQF
J gene: TRBJ1-2; clone size: NA; V gene: TRBV6-1; CDR3 protein: ASSEADVNYGYT
J gene: TRBJ1-6; clone size: few; V gene: TRBV5-4; CDR3 protein: ASSSGQYNSPLH
J gene: TRBJ2-1; clone size: NA; V gene: TRBV19; CDR3 protein: ASKGRPYNEQF
J gene: TRBJ1-1; clone size: NA; V gene: TRBV7-6; CDR3 protein: ASSLYRGPVEAF
J gene: TRBJ1-2; clone size: NA; V gene: TRBV14; CDR3 protein: ASSQGALRGYT
J gene: TRBJ2-3; clone size: NA; V gene: TRBV12-5; CDR3 protein: ASGLVGRDTQY
J gene: TRBJ1-1; clone size: few; V gene: TRBV4-1; CDR3 protein: ASSQIDRVYTEAF
J gene: TRBJ2-5; clone size: NA; V gene: TRBV5-1; CDR3 protein: ASSPAPAGGQKTQY
J gene: TRBJ2-5; clone size: NA; V gene: TRBV5-4; CDR3 protein: ASSLGQLGAGGETQY
J gene: TRBJ2-3; clone size: NA; V gene: TRBV11-3; CDR3 protein: ASSRDSRTDTQY
J gene: TRBJ1-1; clone size: few; V gene: TRBV7-2; CDR3 protein: ASSLGATYGAF
J gene: TRBJ1-3; clone size: once; V gene: TRBV9; CDR3 protein: ASSVEARRGLDSGNTIY
J gene: TRBJ1-1; clone size: NA; V gene: TRBV9; CDR3 protein: ASSATGSDGAF
J gene: TRBJ2-7; clone size: NA; V gene: TRBV7-9; CDR3 protein: ASSPPGQGYEQY
J gene: TRBJ2-1; clone size: NA; V gene: TRBV15; CDR3 protein: ATSRGLFGQWNEQF
J gene: TRBJ1-5; clone size: NA; V gene: TRBV19; CDR3 protein: ASSNRRIWPQH
J gene: TRBJ2-7; clone size: NA; V gene: TRBV7-6; CDR3 protein: ASSRGEGAGNEQY
J gene: TRBJ2-3; clone size: once; V gene: TRBV11-3; CDR3 protein: ASSPFGQGTDTQY
J gene: TRBJ1-1; clone size: NA; V gene: TRBV28; CDR3 protein: ASSALGEPNTEAF
J gene: TRBJ2-3; clone size: NA; V gene: TRBV5-5; CDR3 protein: ASSSAGTGSGDTQY
J gene: TRBJ1-3; clone size: NA; V gene: TRBV28; CDR3 protein: ASSLAELGYTIY
J gene: TRBJ1-2; clone size: NA; V gene: TRBV4-2; CDR3 protein: ASSPGQNPNYGYT
J gene: TRBJ2-1; clone size: NA; V gene: TRBV4-3; CDR3 protein: ASSQDPGADEQF
J gene: TRBJ2-1; clone size: once; V gene: TRBV6-5; CDR3 protein: ASSYSPPQSNEQF
J gene: TRBJ2-7; clone size: NA; V gene: TRBV9; CDR3 protein: ASSVEQGRYEQY
J gene: TRBJ2-7; clone size: NA; V gene: TRBV14; CDR3 protein: ASSPSTELSYEQY